This TCR beta chain stems from a study of T cell repertoires in cytomegalovirus infection (dated by TCRdb to between 2018 and 2020). General notes on the study: Donor HLA type was relevant to the analysis, as public TCR beta signatures indicated carriage of CMV infection together with the matching HLA type.

As concerns this clonotype: The target of this receptor is not known. One base away there is no much larger clone; base qualities are not given.

Points the paper makes about the study in general: The ex vivo response was dominated by HLA-C-restricted CMV-specific TCR beta clonotypes, which also provided the single most frequent clonotype in two of eight donors. Cumulative frequency of public TCR beta family members discriminated carriers of CMV infection plus the relevant HLA type in this cohort and an independent roughly 330-donor cohort.

CDR1 is given as SGDLS and CDR2 as YYNGEE, both from the germline V gene. Taken from cysteine to phenylalanine, the CDR3 has 15 residues. CDR3 DNA only is kept here, 45 bases in frame from base 1. V sheds 2 bases and J sheds 7 bases, leaving 13 bases between their ends. Sequencing took place on an Illumina HiSeq 1500. TCRdb trimmed the raw reads at Q25, called clones with MiXCR and kept productive beta chains. Entries are consolidated by CDR3 protein sequence, retaining the most common genes and DNA. Across this sample there are 450,000 to 650,000 distinct CDR3 sequences, with roughly 29% seen only once. 13% of the sample is held by the ten biggest clonotypes.

This receptor was obtained from a human donor in good health (CMV status not recorded). Some clones in this sample may be carry-over from other donors' samples. The sequence is built from TRBV9 and TRBJ1-6; 6 matching bases give a weak D call of TRBD1. Sequenced material: PBMCs. The sequence in DNA is TGTGCCAGCAGCGTCTCCCCAGGGGACAATTCACCCCTCCACTTT. Translated, it reads CASSVSPGDNSPLHF.